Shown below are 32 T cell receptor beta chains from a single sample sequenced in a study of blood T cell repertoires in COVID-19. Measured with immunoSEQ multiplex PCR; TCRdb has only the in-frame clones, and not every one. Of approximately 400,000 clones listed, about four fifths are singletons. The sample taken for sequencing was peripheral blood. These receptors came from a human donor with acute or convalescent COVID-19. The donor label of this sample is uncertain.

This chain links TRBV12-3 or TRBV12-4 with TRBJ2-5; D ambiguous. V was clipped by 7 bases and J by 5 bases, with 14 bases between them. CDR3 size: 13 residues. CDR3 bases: TGTGCCAGCAACCAAAATCGTCAGGAGACCCAGTACTTC. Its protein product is CASNQNRQETQYF.

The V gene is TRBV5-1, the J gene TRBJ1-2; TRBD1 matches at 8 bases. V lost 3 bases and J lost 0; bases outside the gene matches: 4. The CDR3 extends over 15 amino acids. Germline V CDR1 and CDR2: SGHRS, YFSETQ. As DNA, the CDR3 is TGCGCCAGCAGCTCAAAGACAGGGGCTAACTATGGCTACACCTTC. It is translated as CASSSKTGANYGYTF.

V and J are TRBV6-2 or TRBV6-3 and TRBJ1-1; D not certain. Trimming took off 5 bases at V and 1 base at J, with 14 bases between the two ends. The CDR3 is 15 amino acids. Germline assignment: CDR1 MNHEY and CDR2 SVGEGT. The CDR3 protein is CASSGRNRWNTEAFF. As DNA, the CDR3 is TGTGCCAGCAGTGGGAGGAATCGATGGAACACTGAAGCTTTCTTT.

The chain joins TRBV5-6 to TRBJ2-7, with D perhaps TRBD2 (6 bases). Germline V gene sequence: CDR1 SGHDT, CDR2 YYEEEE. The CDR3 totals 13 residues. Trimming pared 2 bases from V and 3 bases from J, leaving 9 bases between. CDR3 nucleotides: TGTGCCAGCAGCTTAGGAGGGGACTACGAGCAGTACTTC. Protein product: CASSLGGDYEQYF. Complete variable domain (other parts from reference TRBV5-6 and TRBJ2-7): DAGVTQSPTHLIKTRGQQVTLRCSPKSGHDTVSWYQQALGQGPQFIFQYYEEEERQRGNFPDRFSGHQFPNYSSELNVNALLLGDSALYLCASSLGGDYEQYFGPGTRLTVT.

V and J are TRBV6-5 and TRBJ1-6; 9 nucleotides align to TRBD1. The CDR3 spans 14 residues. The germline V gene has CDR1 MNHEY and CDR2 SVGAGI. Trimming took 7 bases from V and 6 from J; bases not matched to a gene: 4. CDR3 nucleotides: TGTGCCAGCACCCGGACAGGGGCTAATTCACCCCTCCACTTT. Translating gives CASTRTGANSPLHF.

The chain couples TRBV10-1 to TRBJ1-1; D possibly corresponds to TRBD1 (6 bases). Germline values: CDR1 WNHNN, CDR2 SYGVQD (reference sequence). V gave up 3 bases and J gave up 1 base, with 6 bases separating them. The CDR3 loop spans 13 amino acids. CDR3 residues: CASSEGGNTEAFF. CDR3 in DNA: TGCGCCAGCAGTGAAGGGGGGAACACTGAAGCTTTCTTT.

CDR3 DNA: TGCGCCAGCAGCCAGACAGGGGGCATTTCACCCCTCCACTTT. It codes for CASSQTGGISPLHF. This chain links TRBV5-1 with TRBJ1-6; TRBD1 aligns across 10 bases. The CDR3 is 14 amino acids. Germline CDR1 SGHRS, CDR2 YFSETQ. Trimming cost V 4 bases and J 9 bases; bases outside gene matches: 4. Full variable domain (rest looked up from reference TRBV5-1 and TRBJ1-6): KAGVTQTPRYLIKTRGQQVTLSCSPISGHRSVSWYQQTPGQGLQFLFEYFSETQRNKGNFPGRFSGRQFSNSRSEMNVSTLELGDSALYLCASSQTGGISPLHFGNGTRLTVT.

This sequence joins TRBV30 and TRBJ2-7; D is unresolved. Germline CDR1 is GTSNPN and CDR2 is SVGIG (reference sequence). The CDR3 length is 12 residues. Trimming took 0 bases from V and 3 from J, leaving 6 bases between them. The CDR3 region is CAWSVPYYEQYF. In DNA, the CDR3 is TGTGCCTGGAGTGTCCCGTACTACGAGCAGTACTTC.

CDR3 in amino acids: CASSLVEIPSTDTQYF. The DNA for the CDR3 is TGTGCCAGCAGCTTAGTGGAGATCCCTAGCACAGATACGCAGTATTTT. The gene calls are TRBV7-9 and TRBJ2-3; D not certain. V was pared by 1 base and J by 0 bases, with 11 bases between. CDR3 length: 16 amino acids. Germline V gives CDR1 SEHNR, CDR2 FQNEAQ (reference sequence).

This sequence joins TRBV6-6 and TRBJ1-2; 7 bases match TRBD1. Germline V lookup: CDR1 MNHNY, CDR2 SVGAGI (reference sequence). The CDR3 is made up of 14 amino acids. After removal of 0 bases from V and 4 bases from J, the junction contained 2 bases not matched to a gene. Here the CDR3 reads CASSYSDRSYGYTF. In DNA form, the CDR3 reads TGTGCCAGCAGTTACTCGGACAGGTCCTATGGCTACACCTTC.

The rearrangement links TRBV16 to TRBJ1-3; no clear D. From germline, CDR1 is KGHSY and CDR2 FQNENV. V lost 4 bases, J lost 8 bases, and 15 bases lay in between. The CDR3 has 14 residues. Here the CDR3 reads CASSPLGPLDTIYF. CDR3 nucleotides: TGTGCCAGCAGCCCCCTGGGCCCTCTCGACACCATATATTTT.

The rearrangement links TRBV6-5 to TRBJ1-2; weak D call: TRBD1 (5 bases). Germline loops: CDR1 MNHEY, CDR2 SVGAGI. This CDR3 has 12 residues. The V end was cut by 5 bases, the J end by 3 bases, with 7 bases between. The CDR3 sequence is CASSRGYYGYTF. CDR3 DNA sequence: TGTGCCAGCAGTAGGGGTTACTATGGCTACACCTTC.

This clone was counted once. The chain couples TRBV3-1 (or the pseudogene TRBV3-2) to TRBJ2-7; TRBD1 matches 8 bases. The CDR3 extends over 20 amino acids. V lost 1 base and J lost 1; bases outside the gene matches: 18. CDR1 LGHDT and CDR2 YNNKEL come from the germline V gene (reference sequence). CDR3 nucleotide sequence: TGTGCCAGCAGCCAAGCATTCCGGGTCGGCCCGGGACAGGCGTCCTACGAGCAGTACTTC. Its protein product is CASSQAFRVGPGQASYEQYF.

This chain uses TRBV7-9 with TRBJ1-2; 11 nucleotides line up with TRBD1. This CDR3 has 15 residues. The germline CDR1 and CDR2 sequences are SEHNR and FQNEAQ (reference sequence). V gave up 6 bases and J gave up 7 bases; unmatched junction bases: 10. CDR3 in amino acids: CASSFSRTGGFGYTF. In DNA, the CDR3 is TGTGCCAGCAGTTTTTCACGGACAGGGGGCTTTGGCTACACCTTC.

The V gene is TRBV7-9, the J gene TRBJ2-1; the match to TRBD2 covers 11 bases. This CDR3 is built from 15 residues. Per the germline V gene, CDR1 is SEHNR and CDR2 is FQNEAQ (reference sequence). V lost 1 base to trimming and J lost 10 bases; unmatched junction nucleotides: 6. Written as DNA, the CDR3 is TGTGCCAGCAGCTTAGAGGGACTAGCGGAAACAGAGCAGTTCTTC. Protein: CASSLEGLAETEQFF.

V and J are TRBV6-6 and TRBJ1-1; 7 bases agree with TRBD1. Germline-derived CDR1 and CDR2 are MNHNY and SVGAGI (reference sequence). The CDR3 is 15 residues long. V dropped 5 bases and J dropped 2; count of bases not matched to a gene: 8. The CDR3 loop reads CASSRSGTENTEAFF. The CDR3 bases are TGTGCCAGCAGTCGATCCGGGACAGAAAACACTGAAGCTTTCTTT.

The CDR3 sequence: CASSMRASNTEAFF. The CDR3 DNA reads TGTGCCAGTAGTATGCGGGCTTCGAACACTGAAGCTTTCTTT. The chain employs TRBV19 and TRBJ1-1; D is uncertain. V lost 3 bases, J lost 1 base, and 9 bases lay in between. Germline lookup yields CDR1 LNHDA and CDR2 SQIVND (reference sequence). CDR3 length equals 14 residues.

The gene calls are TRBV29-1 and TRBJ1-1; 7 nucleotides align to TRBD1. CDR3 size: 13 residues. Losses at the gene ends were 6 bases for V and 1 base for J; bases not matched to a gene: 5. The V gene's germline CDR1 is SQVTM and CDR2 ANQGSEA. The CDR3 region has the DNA TGCAGCGTGCGGACAGGCGAGAACACTGAAGCTTTCTTT. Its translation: CSVRTGENTEAFF. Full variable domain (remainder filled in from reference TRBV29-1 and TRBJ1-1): SAVISQKPSRDICQRGTSLTIQCQVDSQVTMMFWYRQQPGQSLTLIATANQGSEATYESGFVIDKFPISRPNLTFSTLTVSNMSPEDSSIYLCSVRTGENTEAFFGQGTRLTVV.

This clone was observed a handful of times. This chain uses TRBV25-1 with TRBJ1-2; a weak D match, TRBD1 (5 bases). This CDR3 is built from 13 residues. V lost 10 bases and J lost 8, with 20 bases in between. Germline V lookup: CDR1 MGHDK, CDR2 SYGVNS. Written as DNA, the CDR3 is TGTGCCACCTACGGGGGGGGAGTATGGGGCTACACCTTC. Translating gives CATYGGGVWGYTF.

DNA of the CDR3: TGTGCCAGCAGCCCCCAGTGGAGATCGAACTACGAGCAGTACTTC. It encodes CASSPQWRSNYEQYF. The chain uses TRBV7-2 and TRBJ2-7, with no clear D. V was clipped by 5 bases and J by 3 bases, with 17 bases between them. The CDR3 runs 15 residues. CDR1 is SGHTA, CDR2 FQGNSA, per germline.

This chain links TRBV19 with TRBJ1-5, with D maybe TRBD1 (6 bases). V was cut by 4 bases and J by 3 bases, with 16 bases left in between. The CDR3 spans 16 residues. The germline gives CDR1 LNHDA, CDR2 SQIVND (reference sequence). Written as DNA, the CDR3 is TGTGCCAGTAGTAGGGAAGGAGGACAGCTCAATCAGCCCCAGCATTTT. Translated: CASSREGGQLNQPQHF.

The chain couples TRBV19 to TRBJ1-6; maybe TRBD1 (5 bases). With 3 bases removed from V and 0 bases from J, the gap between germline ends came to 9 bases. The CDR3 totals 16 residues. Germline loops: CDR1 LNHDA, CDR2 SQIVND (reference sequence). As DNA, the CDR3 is TGTGCCAGTAGTATCCTTACAGGCTCCTATAATTCACCCCTCCACTTT. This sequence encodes CASSILTGSYNSPLHF.

The CDR3 sequence is CASSLAGLRGNSPLHF. The DNA for the CDR3 is TGTGCCAGCAGCTTAGCGGGCCTCCGGGGGAATTCACCCCTCCACTTT. The chain is built from TRBV7-6 and TRBJ1-6, with D possibly being TRBD1 (5 bases). In germline, CDR1 is SGHVS, CDR2 FNYEAQ. The CDR3 is 16 residues long. V was clipped by 0 bases and J by 7 bases, with 13 bases between them.

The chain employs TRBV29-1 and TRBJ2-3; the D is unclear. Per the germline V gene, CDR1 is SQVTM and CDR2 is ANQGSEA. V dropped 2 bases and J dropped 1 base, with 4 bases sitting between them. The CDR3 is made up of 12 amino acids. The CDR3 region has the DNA TGCAGCGTTGAATTAGGCACAGATACGCAGTATTTT. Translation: CSVELGTDTQYF.

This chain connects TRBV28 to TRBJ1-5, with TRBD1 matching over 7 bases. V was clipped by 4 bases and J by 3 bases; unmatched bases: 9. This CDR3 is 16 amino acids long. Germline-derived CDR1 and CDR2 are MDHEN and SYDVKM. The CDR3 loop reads CASSSGQVSTNQPQHF. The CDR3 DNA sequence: TGTGCCAGCAGTTCCGGACAGGTTTCCACCAATCAGCCCCAGCATTTT.

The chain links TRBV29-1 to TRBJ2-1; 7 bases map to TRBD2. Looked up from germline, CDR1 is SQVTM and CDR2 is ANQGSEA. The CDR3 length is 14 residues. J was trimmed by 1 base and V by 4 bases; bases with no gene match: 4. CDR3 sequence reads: CSVGEGRSYNEQFF. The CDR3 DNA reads TGCAGCGTTGGGGAGGGTAGATCCTACAATGAGCAGTTCTTC.

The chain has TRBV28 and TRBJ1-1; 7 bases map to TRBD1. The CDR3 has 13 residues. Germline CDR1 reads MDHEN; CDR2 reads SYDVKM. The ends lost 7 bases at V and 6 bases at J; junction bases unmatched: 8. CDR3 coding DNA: TGTGCCAGCATCCTCCGGGACAGCGCTGAAGCTTTCTTT. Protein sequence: CASILRDSAEAFF.

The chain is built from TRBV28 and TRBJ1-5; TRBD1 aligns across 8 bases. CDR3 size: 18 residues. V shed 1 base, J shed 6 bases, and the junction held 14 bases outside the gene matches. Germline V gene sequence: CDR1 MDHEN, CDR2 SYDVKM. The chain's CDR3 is CASSLLGDRSKVRQPQHF. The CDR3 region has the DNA TGTGCCAGCAGTTTATTGGGGGACAGGTCGAAAGTTCGTCAGCCCCAGCATTTT.

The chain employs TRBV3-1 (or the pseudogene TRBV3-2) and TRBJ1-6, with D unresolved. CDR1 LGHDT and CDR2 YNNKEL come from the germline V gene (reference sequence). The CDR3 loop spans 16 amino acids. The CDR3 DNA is TGTGCGAGCCAAGCGTTGGGAGGGAAATGGATTTCACCCCTCCACTTT. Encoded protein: CASQALGGKWISPLHF.

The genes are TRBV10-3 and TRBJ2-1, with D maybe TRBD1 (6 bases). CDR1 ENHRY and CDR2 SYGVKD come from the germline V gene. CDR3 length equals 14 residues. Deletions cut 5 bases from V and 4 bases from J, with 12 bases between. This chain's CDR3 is CAISLGQRYNEQFF. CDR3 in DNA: TGTGCCATCAGTCTCGGACAGAGATACAATGAGCAGTTCTTC.

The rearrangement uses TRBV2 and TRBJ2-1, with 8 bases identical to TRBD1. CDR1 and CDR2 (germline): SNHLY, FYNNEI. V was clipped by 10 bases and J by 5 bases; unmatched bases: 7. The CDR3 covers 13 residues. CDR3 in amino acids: CANQGQEDNEQFF. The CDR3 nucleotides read TGTGCCAACCAGGGACAGGAGGACAATGAGCAGTTCTTC.

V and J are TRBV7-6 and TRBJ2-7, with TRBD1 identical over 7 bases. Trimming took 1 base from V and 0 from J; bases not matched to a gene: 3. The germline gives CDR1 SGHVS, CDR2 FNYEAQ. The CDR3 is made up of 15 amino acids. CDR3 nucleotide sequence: TGTGCCAGCAGCTTAGGGACAGGATTCTCCTACGAGCAGTACTTC. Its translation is CASSLGTGFSYEQYF.